The rows below give T cell receptor beta chains drawn from one sample of a study of cytomegalovirus exposure and HLA in healthy donors. The table came from immunoSEQ multiplex PCR; TCRdb's copy has only in-frame clones and leaves some out. The sample has some 98,000 clones; around 76% are singletons. Specimen: PBMCs. The source of these receptors is a human donor in good health. The CDR3 runs from the conserved cysteine through the conserved F or W. The order of the fields is D gene, CDR3 length, V gene, J gene, clone size, CDR3 protein, CDR3 DNA. A D gene is named only where the DNA matches it firmly. A row's size may be missing; if present it is once, few, many or a size class.

D gene: TRBD1; CDR3 length: 15; V gene: TRBV5-4; J gene: TRBJ2-1; clone size: -; CDR3 protein: CASLSPGQGAREQFF; CDR3 DNA: TGTGCCAGCCTTAGCCCGGGACAGGGGGCGAGGGAGCAGTTCTTC
D gene: TRBD2; CDR3 length: 17; V gene: TRBV2; J gene: TRBJ2-1; clone size: -; CDR3 protein: CARRRSSGGGGANEQFF; CDR3 DNA: TGTGCCAGGCGCCGATCTAGCGGGGGCGGGGGTGCCAATGAGCAGTTCTTC
D gene: TRBD2; CDR3 length: 18; V gene: TRBV5-1; J gene: TRBJ2-1; clone size: -; CDR3 protein: CASSFRTSGGVSYNEQFF; CDR3 DNA: TGCGCCAGCAGCTTTAGGACTAGCGGGGGGGTCTCCTACAATGAGCAGTTCTTC
D gene: -; CDR3 length: 15; V gene: TRBV6-5; J gene: TRBJ2-5; clone size: -; CDR3 protein: CASSYSGSGLETQYF; CDR3 DNA: TGTGCCAGCAGTTACTCGGGGTCAGGGTTGGAGACCCAGTACTTC
D gene: -; CDR3 length: 13; V gene: TRBV5-1; J gene: TRBJ1-2; clone size: -; CDR3 protein: CASSSSGNYGYTF; CDR3 DNA: TGCGCCAGCAGTTCGTCGGGGAACTATGGCTACACCTTC
D gene: -; CDR3 length: 14; V gene: TRBV6-1; J gene: TRBJ1-2; clone size: -; CDR3 protein: CAARSMGSGYGYTF; CDR3 DNA: TGTGCCGCCCGTAGTATGGGATCGGGGTATGGCTACACCTTC
D gene: -; CDR3 length: 15; V gene: TRBV5-4; J gene: TRBJ1-5; clone size: -; CDR3 protein: CASSPGGGGNQPQHF; CDR3 DNA: TGTGCCAGCAGCCCGGGAGGCGGTGGCAATCAGCCCCAGCATTTT
D gene: -; CDR3 length: 15; V gene: TRBV7-8; J gene: TRBJ1-5; clone size: -; CDR3 protein: CASSYDRSLYQPQHF; CDR3 DNA: TGTGCCAGCAGTTACGACAGGTCGTTATATCAGCCCCAGCATTTT
D gene: -; CDR3 length: 14; V gene: TRBV4-1; J gene: TRBJ2-3; clone size: few; CDR3 protein: CASSQDGTLDTQYF; CDR3 DNA: TGCGCCAGCAGCCAAGATGGCACCCTAGATACGCAGTATTTT
D gene: -; CDR3 length: 12; V gene: TRBV7-2; J gene: TRBJ2-3; clone size: -; CDR3 protein: CASSSPGDTQYF; CDR3 DNA: TGTGCCAGCAGCTCCCCAGGGGATACGCAGTATTTT
D gene: -; CDR3 length: 13; V gene: TRBV10-2; J gene: TRBJ1-5; clone size: -; CDR3 protein: CASRDTRNQPQHF; CDR3 DNA: TGCGCCAGCAGGGACACCCGCAATCAGCCCCAGCATTTT
D gene: TRBD1; CDR3 length: 15; V gene: TRBV10-3; J gene: TRBJ2-1; clone size: -; CDR3 protein: CAISPGQGVDNEQFF; CDR3 DNA: TGTGCCATCAGCCCCGGACAGGGGGTCGACAATGAGCAGTTCTTC
D gene: -; CDR3 length: 15; V gene: TRBV25-1; J gene: TRBJ2-2; clone size: few; CDR3 protein: CASSRLDTNTGELFF; CDR3 DNA: TGTGCCAGCAGTAGGCTGGACACCAACACCGGGGAGCTGTTTTTT
D gene: -; CDR3 length: 15; V gene: TRBV4-3; J gene: TRBJ1-3; clone size: -; CDR3 protein: CASSQDATTINTIYF; CDR3 DNA: TGCGCCAGCAGCCAAGACGCGACAACAATAAACACCATATATTTT
D gene: TRBD1; CDR3 length: 13; V gene: TRBV29-1; J gene: TRBJ1-2; clone size: -; CDR3 protein: CSATTGNDYGYTF; CDR3 DNA: TGCAGCGCTACGACAGGGAACGACTATGGCTACACCTTC
D gene: -; CDR3 length: 15; V gene: TRBV27; J gene: TRBJ1-1; clone size: -; CDR3 protein: CASIAIGAAGTEAFF; CDR3 DNA: TGTGCCAGCATCGCAATAGGGGCGGCAGGCACTGAAGCTTTCTTT
D gene: -; CDR3 length: 12; V gene: TRBV5-4; J gene: TRBJ1-1; clone size: few; CDR3 protein: CASFNRNTEAFF; CDR3 DNA: TGTGCCAGCTTCAACAGGAACACTGAAGCTTTCTTT
D gene: -; CDR3 length: 12; V gene: TRBV5-1; J gene: TRBJ1-2; clone size: -; CDR3 protein: CASSLGHGGYTF; CDR3 DNA: TGCGCCAGCAGCTTGGGACATGGTGGCTACACCTTC
D gene: -; CDR3 length: 16; V gene: TRBV27; J gene: TRBJ2-1; clone size: few; CDR3 protein: CASSTFQGRPYNEQFF; CDR3 DNA: TGTGCCAGCAGTACTTTCCAGGGGAGACCTTACAATGAGCAGTTCTTC
D gene: TRBD1; CDR3 length: 13; V gene: TRBV6-1; J gene: TRBJ1-2; clone size: -; CDR3 protein: CASSETTGSGYTF; CDR3 DNA: TGTGCCAGCAGTGAGACGACAGGGAGTGGCTACACCTTC
D gene: -; CDR3 length: 14; V gene: TRBV12-5; J gene: TRBJ2-1; clone size: -; CDR3 protein: CASLMTSLGNEQFF; CDR3 DNA: TGTGCTAGCCTAATGACTTCCCTCGGCAATGAGCAGTTCTTC
D gene: TRBD2; CDR3 length: 18; V gene: TRBV5-1; J gene: TRBJ2-5; clone size: -; CDR3 protein: CASTRLAGGKQYQETQYF; CDR3 DNA: TGCGCCAGCACCAGACTAGCGGGGGGAAAACAGTACCAAGAGACCCAGTACTTC
D gene: -; CDR3 length: 13; V gene: TRBV30; J gene: TRBJ2-2; clone size: -; CDR3 protein: CACAEQHTGELFF; CDR3 DNA: TGTGCCTGCGCCGAACAGCACACCGGGGAGCTGTTTTTT
D gene: TRBD1; CDR3 length: 14; V gene: TRBV4-3; J gene: TRBJ1-1; clone size: -; CDR3 protein: CASSRTGGVTEAFF; CDR3 DNA: TGCGCCAGCAGCCGAACAGGGGGCGTCACTGAAGCTTTCTTT
D gene: -; CDR3 length: 15; V gene: TRBV4-3; J gene: TRBJ1-4; clone size: few; CDR3 protein: CASSQEVSGVEKLFF; CDR3 DNA: TGCGCCAGCAGCCAAGAGGTATCCGGGGTAGAAAAACTGTTTTTT
D gene: -; CDR3 length: 13; V gene: TRBV10-3; J gene: TRBJ2-5; clone size: -; CDR3 protein: CAIRGHGEETQYF; CDR3 DNA: TGTGCCATCAGGGGACATGGGGAAGAGACCCAGTACTTC
D gene: TRBD1; CDR3 length: 15; V gene: TRBV19; J gene: TRBJ2-7; clone size: -; CDR3 protein: CASSMDHNRGYEQYF; CDR3 DNA: TGTGCCAGTAGTATGGACCATAACAGGGGATACGAGCAGTACTTC
D gene: TRBD2; CDR3 length: 18; V gene: TRBV7-8; J gene: TRBJ2-3; clone size: -; CDR3 protein: CASSLATKISGQTDTQYF; CDR3 DNA: TGTGCCAGCAGCTTAGCCACAAAGATTAGCGGGCAAACAGATACGCAGTATTTT
D gene: -; CDR3 length: 14; V gene: TRBV11-2; J gene: TRBJ2-7; clone size: -; CDR3 protein: CASSLALAPYEQYF; CDR3 DNA: TGTGCCAGCAGCTTAGCGCTAGCGCCCTACGAGCAGTACTTC
D gene: -; CDR3 length: 14; V gene: TRBV7-2; J gene: TRBJ2-7; clone size: -; CDR3 protein: CASRRDGVNDEQYF; CDR3 DNA: TGTGCCAGCAGAAGAGACGGGGTTAACGACGAGCAGTACTTC
D gene: TRBD1; CDR3 length: 16; V gene: TRBV7-2; J gene: TRBJ2-1; clone size: -; CDR3 protein: CASSQGQQRFYNEQFF; CDR3 DNA: TGTGCCAGCAGCCAGGGACAGCAGCGCTTCTACAATGAGCAGTTCTTC
D gene: -; CDR3 length: 13; V gene: TRBV10-1; J gene: TRBJ1-2; clone size: few; CDR3 protein: CASSESGARGYTF; CDR3 DNA: TGCGCCAGCAGTGAGTCTGGGGCCCGCGGCTACACCTTC
D gene: -; CDR3 length: 14; V gene: TRBV6-5; J gene: TRBJ2-7; clone size: -; CDR3 protein: CASSRGGWDYEQYF; CDR3 DNA: TGTGCCAGCAGTAGGGGGGGTTGGGACTACGAGCAGTACTTC
D gene: -; CDR3 length: 10; V gene: TRBV13; J gene: TRBJ1-1; clone size: few; CDR3 protein: CASSLGSAFF; CDR3 DNA: TGTGCCAGCAGCTTAGGTTCGGCTTTCTTT
D gene: -; CDR3 length: 14; V gene: TRBV7-9; J gene: TRBJ1-4; clone size: -; CDR3 protein: CASSQNQGNEKLFF; CDR3 DNA: TGTGCCAGCAGCCAAAACCAGGGTAATGAAAAACTGTTTTTT
D gene: TRBD1; CDR3 length: 14; V gene: TRBV5-6; J gene: TRBJ1-1; clone size: -; CDR3 protein: CASRGDRGDTEAFF; CDR3 DNA: TGTGCCAGCAGGGGGGACAGGGGGGACACTGAAGCTTTCTTT
D gene: -; CDR3 length: 15; V gene: TRBV27; J gene: TRBJ1-5; clone size: -; CDR3 protein: CASSFGPWGGQPQHF; CDR3 DNA: TGTGCCAGCAGTTTTGGGCCGTGGGGGGGTCAGCCCCAGCATTTT
D gene: -; CDR3 length: 14; V gene: TRBV29-1; J gene: TRBJ2-7; clone size: -; CDR3 protein: CSVAMRGFPYEQYF; CDR3 DNA: TGCAGCGTGGCCATGCGGGGTTTCCCCTACGAGCAGTACTTC
D gene: TRBD2; CDR3 length: 15; V gene: TRBV6-1; J gene: TRBJ2-7; clone size: many; CDR3 protein: CASSEAAGGPYEQYF; CDR3 DNA: TGTGCCAGCAGTGAAGCGGCGGGGGGCCCCTACGAGCAGTACTTC
D gene: -; CDR3 length: 12; V gene: TRBV7-9; J gene: TRBJ2-7; clone size: -; CDR3 protein: CSSDQDSYEQYF; CDR3 DNA: TGTTCCAGCGACCAGGACTCCTACGAGCAGTACTTC
D gene: TRBD1; CDR3 length: 15; V gene: TRBV19; J gene: TRBJ1-2; clone size: once; CDR3 protein: CASTAGQGLSYGYTF; CDR3 DNA: TGTGCCAGTACCGCCGGACAGGGCCTTTCTTATGGCTACACCTTC
D gene: -; CDR3 length: 16; V gene: TRBV19; J gene: TRBJ2-6; clone size: once; CDR3 protein: CASSVDPGVGANVLTF; CDR3 DNA: TGTGCCAGTAGTGTAGACCCAGGGGTTGGGGCCAACGTCCTGACTTTC
D gene: TRBD2; CDR3 length: 14; V gene: TRBV6-1; J gene: TRBJ2-7; clone size: -; CDR3 protein: CASITSGGDVKQYF; CDR3 DNA: TGTGCCAGCATAACTAGCGGGGGGGATGTAAAGCAGTACTTC
D gene: -; CDR3 length: 14; V gene: TRBV6-1; J gene: TRBJ1-2; clone size: few; CDR3 protein: CASRTQGIDYGYTF; CDR3 DNA: TGTGCCAGCAGGACTCAGGGGATCGACTATGGCTACACCTTC
D gene: TRBD2; CDR3 length: 15; V gene: TRBV5-4; J gene: TRBJ2-7; clone size: -; CDR3 protein: CASSLGLAGSYEQYF; CDR3 DNA: TGTGCCAGCAGCTTGGGACTAGCGGGCTCCTACGAGCAGTACTTC
D gene: TRBD1; CDR3 length: 16; V gene: TRBV7-2; J gene: TRBJ2-7; clone size: -; CDR3 protein: CASSSLGTGGPYEQYF; CDR3 DNA: TGTGCCAGCAGCTCCCTAGGGACAGGGGGACCCTACGAGCAGTACTTC
D gene: TRBD2; CDR3 length: 18; V gene: TRBV11-2; J gene: TRBJ2-2; clone size: -; CDR3 protein: CASSLRRLAGGNTGELFF; CDR3 DNA: TGTGCCAGCAGCCTAAGGCGACTAGCGGGAGGAAACACCGGGGAGCTGTTTTTT
D gene: -; CDR3 length: 13; V gene: TRBV7-9; J gene: TRBJ1-2; clone size: -; CDR3 protein: CASSLLGATGYTF; CDR3 DNA: TGTGCCAGCAGCTTACTAGGGGCGACCGGCTACACCTTC